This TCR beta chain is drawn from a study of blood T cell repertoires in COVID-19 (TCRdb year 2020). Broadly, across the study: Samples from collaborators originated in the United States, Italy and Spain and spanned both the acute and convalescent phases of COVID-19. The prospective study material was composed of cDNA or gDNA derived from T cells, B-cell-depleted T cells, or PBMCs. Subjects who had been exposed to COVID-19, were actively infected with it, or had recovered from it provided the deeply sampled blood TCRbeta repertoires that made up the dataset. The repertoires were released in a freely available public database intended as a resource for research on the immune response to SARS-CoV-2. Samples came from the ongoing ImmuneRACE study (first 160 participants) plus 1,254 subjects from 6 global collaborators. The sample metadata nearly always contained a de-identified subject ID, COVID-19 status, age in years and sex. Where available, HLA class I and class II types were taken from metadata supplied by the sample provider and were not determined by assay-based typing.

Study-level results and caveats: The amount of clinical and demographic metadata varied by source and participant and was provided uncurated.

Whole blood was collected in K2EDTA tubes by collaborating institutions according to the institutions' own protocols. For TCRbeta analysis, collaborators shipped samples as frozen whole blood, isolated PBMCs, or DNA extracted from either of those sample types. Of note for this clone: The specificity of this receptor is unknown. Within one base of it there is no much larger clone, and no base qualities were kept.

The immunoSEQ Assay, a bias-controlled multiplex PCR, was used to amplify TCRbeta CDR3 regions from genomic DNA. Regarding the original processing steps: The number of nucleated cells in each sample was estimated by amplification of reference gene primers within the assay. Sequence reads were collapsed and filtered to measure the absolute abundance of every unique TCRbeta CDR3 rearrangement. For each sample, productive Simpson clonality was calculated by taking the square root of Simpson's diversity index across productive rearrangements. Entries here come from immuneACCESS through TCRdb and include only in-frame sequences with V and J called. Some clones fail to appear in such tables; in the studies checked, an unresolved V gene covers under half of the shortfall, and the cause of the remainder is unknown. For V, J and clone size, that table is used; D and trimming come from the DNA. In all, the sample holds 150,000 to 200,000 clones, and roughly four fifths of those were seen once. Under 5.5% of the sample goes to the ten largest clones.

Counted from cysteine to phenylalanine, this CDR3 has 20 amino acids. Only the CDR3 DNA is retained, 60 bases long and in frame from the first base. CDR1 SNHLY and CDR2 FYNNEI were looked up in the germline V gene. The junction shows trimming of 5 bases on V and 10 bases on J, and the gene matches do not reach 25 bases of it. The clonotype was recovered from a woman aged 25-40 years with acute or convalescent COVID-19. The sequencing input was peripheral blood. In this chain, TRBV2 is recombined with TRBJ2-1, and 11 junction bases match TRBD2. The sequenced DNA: TGTGCCAGCAGTCGGCGGGGTAGCGGGAGGGCCGGGTTGATACAATGGGAGCAGTTCTTC. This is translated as CASSRRGSGRAGLIQWEQFF.